What follows are 25 T cell receptor beta chains derived from one specimen sequenced in a study of prognosis after radiotherapy for stage I lung cancer. Multiplex PCR in two rounds served to amplify TCR beta CDR3 from genomic DNA. Initially, in first-round PCR, primers specific to each TRBV and TRBJ gene were used. MiXCR, applied by TCRdb to the multiplex PCR reads, yields one record per CDR3 protein. Of 15,000 to 20,000 distinct CDR3 sequences listed, around 29% are singletons. The input for sequencing was PBMCs, taken before or after stereotactic body radiation therapy (not recorded which). These receptors all come from a donor at least 50 years old with non-small cell lung cancer.

This clonotype showed up many times. The chain combines TRBV27 with TRBJ1-5; 10 bases fit TRBD1. The germline CDR1 and CDR2 sequences are MNHEY and SMNVEV (reference sequence). This CDR3 contains 16 residues. V dropped 0 bases and J dropped 5; count of bases not matched to a gene: 4. The DNA of the CDR3 is TGTGCCAGCAGTTTATCGGGGACAGGGGTCTATCAGCCCCAGCATTTT. The encoded protein is CASSLSGTGVYQPQHF.

This clonotype occurred many times. Since a much larger clone is just one base distant, this may be a read error. The genes are TRBV5-1 and TRBJ2-3, with D perhaps matching TRBD2 (6 bases). The CDR3 loop spans 16 amino acids. Germline V gene lookup returns CDR1 SGHRS and CDR2 YFSETQ. The CDR3 DNA reads as TGCGCCAGCAGCTTGGGGGCTGTGGGAGGCACAGCTACGCAGTATTTT. This codes for CASSLGAVGGTATQYF.

This clonotype was seen repeatedly, ten times or more. The gene calls are TRBV29-1 and TRBJ2-1; 9 bases map to TRBD2. The V gene's germline CDR1 is SQVTM and CDR2 ANQGSEA. V trimming: 5 bases; J trimming: 0 bases; junction bases outside the gene matches: 5. This CDR3 spans 15 amino acids. The CDR3 loop is CSVYLSGSSYNEQFF. CDR3 DNA sequence: TGCAGCGTTTACCTTAGCGGGAGCTCCTACAATGAGCAGTTCTTC.

This clonotype occurred many times. This chain links TRBV3-1 with TRBJ2-7; the D gene could be TRBD1 or TRBD2 (7 bases each). There are 16 residues in the CDR3. Germline lookup yields CDR1 LGHDT and CDR2 YNNKEL (reference sequence). Trimming took 4 bases from V and 5 from J, leaving 21 bases between them. DNA of the CDR3: TGTGCCAGCAGCCCAAATTGGGGGGAGGGGGCAGACGAGCAGTACTTC. Residues: CASSPNWGEGADEQYF.

The chain joins TRBV6-1 to TRBJ1-6; TRBD1 agrees at 9 bases. Unmatched junction bases numbered 12, after V lost 6 bases and J lost 9 bases. Germline CDR1 MNHNS, CDR2 SASEGT. This CDR3 has 16 residues. The DNA for the CDR3 is TGTGCCAGCAGCAAAACCACAGGGGGCCCTGGTTCACCCCTCCACTTT. Amino acid sequence: CASSKTTGGPGSPLHF.

Regarding this clonotype: This likely stems from a read error, as it lies one base from a far larger clone. V usage is TRBV7-6 and J usage is TRBJ2-7; a possible D gene is TRBD2 (5 bases). With 6 bases removed from V and 5 bases from J, the gap between germline ends came to 23 bases. The CDR3 covers 16 residues. From germline, CDR1 is SGHVS and CDR2 FNYEAQ. CDR3 loop: CASRLMLSWGVHEQYF. CDR3 DNA: TGTGCCAGCAGACTTATGCTATCATGGGGAGTGCACGAGCAGTACTTC.

The chain uses TRBV28 and TRBJ1-2, with D possibly matching TRBD1 (6 bases). The V end lost 3 bases, the J end lost 8 bases, and 31 bases lay between the germline ends. From germline, CDR1 is MDHEN and CDR2 SYDVKM. The CDR3 contains 19 residues. The CDR3 sequence: CASSFPDSSGTFPIYGYTF. DNA for the CDR3: TGTGCCAGCAGTTTCCCCGACTCTTCCGGGACATTTCCTATCTACGGCTACACCTTC.

This clonotype was counted ten times or more. Here the CDR3 reads CARASGRALYEQYF. The CDR3 nucleotides are TGTGCCAGAGCGAGCGGGAGGGCCCTCTACGAGCAGTACTTC. The chain recombines TRBV5-6 with TRBJ2-7; TRBD2 matches at 10 bases. Germline CDR1 reads SGHDT; CDR2 reads YYEEEE. V dropped 8 bases and J dropped 3; count of bases not matched to a gene: 8. The CDR3 loop spans 14 amino acids.

V gene TRBV5-1 combines with J gene TRBJ2-3, with no clear D. V lost 4 bases, J lost 0 bases, and 3 bases lay in between. The CDR3 runs to 12 residues. Germline loops: CDR1 SGHRS, CDR2 YFSETQ. CDR3 DNA sequence: TGCGCCAGCAGCGGGAGCACAGATACGCAGTATTTT. Protein product: CASSGSTDTQYF.

In this sample, this clonotype turned up many times. The chain recombines TRBV10-3 with TRBJ2-5, with D perhaps given as TRBD1 or TRBD2 (6 bases each). V shed 0 bases and J shed 5 bases, with 13 bases lying between them. Germline V gene sequence: CDR1 ENHRY, CDR2 SYGVKD. The CDR3 consists of 15 residues. CDR3 bases: TGTGCCATCAGTGAGTCTGTCGGGGGCGCGGAGACCCAGTACTTC. Encoded protein: CAISESVGGAETQYF.

Concerning this clonotype itself: An end of the junction does not agree with germline; a read error may underlie this. J is TRBJ2-7 and V is TRBV6-1, with 7 positions matching TRBD1. Looked up from germline, CDR1 is MNHNS and CDR2 is SASEGT. The CDR3 extends over 15 amino acids. The CDR3 DNA sequence: TGTGTCAGCAGCCCCCCGACAGGGATCCCCTACGAGCAGTACTTC. Protein sequence: CVSSPPTGIPYEQYF.

This clonotype was counted many times. This chain joins TRBV6-4 and TRBJ2-7; 9 nucleotides agree with TRBD2. The CDR3 extends over 21 amino acids. Trimming removed 5 bases from V and 2 bases from J; junction bases left unmatched: 25. From germline, CDR1 is MRHNA and CDR2 SNTAGT. DNA of the CDR3: TGTGCCAGCAGTCCCCTATTAAGAAGCGGGAGGACCCGCGATGGGGCCTACGAGCAGTACTTC. Translating it yields CASSPLLRSGRTRDGAYEQYF.

About this clonotype itself: This likely came from a read error, as a far larger clone is one base away. The chain joins TRBV2 to TRBJ2-7; D may be TRBD2 (6 bases). The CDR3 has 13 residues. CDR1 and CDR2 (germline): SNHLY, FYNNEI. V lost 4 bases and J lost 7, with 14 bases in between. CDR3 in DNA: TGTGCCAGCAGTGGGGGACTGAACAATGAGCAGTACTTC. Translating gives CASSGGLNNEQYF. The full variable domain, in which reference TRBV2 and TRBJ2-7 provide the parts outside the CDR3, is EPEVTQTPSHQVTQMGQEVILRCVPISNHLYFYWYRQILGQKVEFLVSFYNNEISEKSEIFDDQFSVERPDGSNFTLKIRSTKLEDSAMYFCASSGGLNNEQYFGPGTRLTVT.

The sample holds many counts of this clonotype. V and J are TRBV7-6 and TRBJ1-4; the match to TRBD1 covers 9 bases. Germline loops: CDR1 SGHVS, CDR2 FNYEAQ. With 1 base clipped from V and 8 bases from J, the junction kept 2 bases outside the gene matches. CDR3 length: 14 residues. The CDR3 DNA is TGTGCCAGCAGCTTAGGACAGGGGGGAGAAAAACTGTTTTTT. This sequence encodes CASSLGQGGEKLFF.

This clonotype was counted many times. V usage is TRBV20-1 and J usage is TRBJ2-7; D is possibly TRBD2 (5 bases). This CDR3 has 16 residues. V lost 1 base, J lost 1 base, and 17 bases lay in between. Per the germline V gene, CDR1 is DFQATT and CDR2 is SNEGSKA (reference sequence). CDR3 loop: CSARGWERRTSYEQYF. In DNA form, the CDR3 reads TGCAGTGCTAGAGGGTGGGAGCGGCGAACGTCCTACGAGCAGTACTTC.

V is TRBV4-1 and J is TRBJ2-7; D is unclear. In germline, CDR1 is MGHRA, CDR2 YSYEKL. Trimming stripped 1 base from V and 0 bases from J, with 13 bases between. The CDR3 sequence is 16 residues long. The CDR3 here is CASSQGEGLPSYEQYF. CDR3 DNA sequence: TGCGCCAGCAGCCAAGGGGAAGGATTACCCTCCTACGAGCAGTACTTC.

Concerning this clonotype itself: A far larger clone is one base from this, pointing to a likely read error. The chain recombines TRBV6-1 with TRBJ2-2, with TRBD2 matching 8 bases. The germline CDR1 and CDR2 sequences are MNHNS and SASEGT. The length of the CDR3 is 17 residues. Trimming at V came to 6 bases and at J to 1 base, leaving 10 bases not matched to a gene. CDR3 sequence reads: CASSYGTRGGNTGELFF. DNA for the CDR3: TGTGCCAGCAGCTACGGGACTAGAGGGGGGAACACCGGGGAGCTGTTTTTT.

Note on this clonotype: One base separates it from a far larger clone, so it is likely a read error. The rearrangement joins TRBV6-1 to TRBJ2-7; 10 bases agree with TRBD2. Trimming cost V 6 bases and J 4 bases; bases outside gene matches: 12. Germline V CDR1 and CDR2: MNHNS, SASEGT. The CDR3 length is 16 residues. The CDR3 loop is CASSHTGTSVIYEQYF. CDR3 DNA: TGTGCCAGCAGCCATACCGGGACTAGCGTAATTTACGAGCAGTACTTC.

By share, this clonotype counts as medium-sized. This chain connects TRBV7-9 to TRBJ2-7; D might be TRBD1 or TRBD2, each matching 6 bases. The CDR3 is made up of 15 amino acids. V was clipped by 3 bases and J by 5 bases, with 17 bases between them. CDR1 and CDR2 from the germline V gene are SEHNR and FQNEAQ (reference sequence). CDR3 sequence (DNA): TGTGCCAGCAGCTTGAGGGGGGAGCTCCTCGACGAGCAGTACTTC. This sequence encodes CASSLRGELLDEQYF.

There are a few counts of this clonotype. The chain recombines TRBV5-6 with TRBJ2-3; 8 nucleotides align to TRBD1. With 2 bases clipped from V and 8 bases from J, the junction kept 7 bases outside the gene matches. The CDR3 contains 14 residues. Germline V CDR1 and CDR2: SGHDT, YYEEEE. CDR3 coding DNA: TGTGCCAGCAGCTTACGACAGGGGTTGGGTACGCAGTATTTT. It codes for CASSLRQGLGTQYF.

This clonotype was seen at least ten times. V is TRBV20-1 and J is TRBJ2-7; D remains unclear. CDR1 and CDR2 (germline): DFQATT, SNEGSKA (reference sequence). There are 12 residues in the CDR3. V lost 5 bases and J lost 3, with 11 bases in between. CDR3 loop: CSAQGPDYEQYF. CDR3 bases: TGCAGTGCTCAAGGACCGGACTACGAGCAGTACTTC.

As regards this clonotype: The junction shows a germline mismatch at one end, possibly a read error. This sequence joins TRBV18 and TRBJ1-2; a weak D match, TRBD1 (5 bases). CDR3 length equals 15 residues. Germline lookup yields CDR1 KGHSH and CDR2 LQKENI. CDR3 sequence: CACSPVTLQGNGYTF. DNA for the CDR3: TGTGCCTGCTCACCTGTTACGCTCCAGGGCAACGGCTACACCTTC.

This clonotype was counted many times. The chain recombines TRBV20-1 with TRBJ1-1; 8 nucleotides align to TRBD1. The germline V gene encodes CDR1 DFQATT and CDR2 SNEGSKA (reference sequence). This CDR3 comprises 14 residues. V lost 6 bases and J lost 4; bases outside the gene matches: 10. CDR3 loop: CSANDRGGVTEAFF. The CDR3 DNA reads TGCAGTGCCAATGACAGGGGCGGTGTCACTGAAGCTTTCTTT.

At least ten counts were recorded for this clonotype. V usage is TRBV28 and J usage is TRBJ2-5, with 8 bases fitting TRBD2. This CDR3 is built from 14 residues. In germline, CDR1 is MDHEN, CDR2 SYDVKM. After removal of 5 bases from V and 4 bases from J, the junction contained 6 bases not matched to a gene. The CDR3 reads CASSPPGGPETQYF. The CDR3 region has the DNA TGTGCCAGCAGTCCCCCGGGAGGGCCAGAGACCCAGTACTTC. Full variable domain (outside the CDR3, taken from reference TRBV28 and TRBJ2-5): DVKVTQSSRYLVKRTGEKVFLECVQDMDHENMFWYRQDPGLGLRLIYFSYDVKMKEKGDIPEGYSVSREKKERFSLILESASTNQTSMYLCASSPPGGPETQYFGPGTRLLVL.

This clonotype was seen ten or more times. The chain joins TRBV11-2 to TRBJ2-3; a weak D match, TRBD2 (6 bases). Trimming stripped 2 bases from V and 1 base from J, with 7 bases between. Germline CDR1 SGHAT, CDR2 FQNNGV. The CDR3 spans 14 residues. The CDR3 protein is CASSLPGGTDTQYF. In DNA, the CDR3 is TGTGCCAGCAGCTTACCGGGAGGCACAGATACGCAGTATTTT.